A single sample is the source of the 25 T cell receptor beta chains below, sequenced in a study of cytomegalovirus exposure and HLA in healthy donors. The study ran its PCR with 60 Vbeta and 13 Jbeta primers. The table came from immunoSEQ multiplex PCR; TCRdb's copy has only in-frame clones and leaves some out. The data contain about 160,000 clones, about four fifths of them singletons. What was sequenced was PBMCs. Every receptor here comes from a man between 45 and 60 years old in good health and CMV-seropositive.

The V gene is TRBV20-1, the J gene TRBJ2-3; D is perhaps TRBD1 (5 bases). The V and J ends lost 6 bases and 5 bases respectively, with 9 bases between them. The CDR3 spans 11 residues. CDR1 is DFQATT and CDR2 is SNEGSKA in the germline V gene (reference sequence). CDR3 DNA: TGCAGTGCCGGGCAGGGAGATACGCAGTATTTT. Its protein is CSAGQGDTQYF.

This rearrangement joins TRBV7-2 to TRBJ1-1; maybe TRBD1 (6 bases). The germline V and J ends were trimmed by 4 bases and 1 base, with 13 bases remaining between them. This CDR3 is built from 15 residues. Germline V lookup: CDR1 SGHTA, CDR2 FQGNSA. For the CDR3, the DNA is TGTGCCAGCAGCTCCCAAGGACAGCGGAACACTGAAGCTTTCTTT. As protein: CASSSQGQRNTEAFF.

V gene TRBV5-8 combines with J gene TRBJ2-3; 11 nucleotides match TRBD2. Germline CDR1 is SGHTS and CDR2 is YDEGEE. This CDR3 spans 16 amino acids. J gave up 5 bases and V 4 bases, and 9 bases lay outside the gene matches. The CDR3 is CASSRLSGGAGDTQYF. Written as DNA, the CDR3 is TGTGCCAGCAGCCGACTTAGCGGGGGGGCTGGAGATACGCAGTATTTT.

This clone showed up just a few times. This chain uses TRBV27 with TRBJ2-5, with D maybe TRBD1 (7 bases). Germline loops: CDR1 MNHEY, CDR2 SMNVEV (reference sequence). The CDR3 sequence is 15 residues long. V lost 2 bases, J lost 2 bases, and 12 bases lay in between. CDR3 sequence: CASSLRPGGQETQYF. DNA of the CDR3: TGTGCCAGCAGTTTACGGCCAGGGGGGCAAGAGACCCAGTACTTC.

Comments on this clone: Germline and junction disagree at one end, which may indicate a read error. The rearrangement links TRBV7-9 to TRBJ1-1; D gene ambiguous. Germline CDR1 SEHNR, CDR2 FQNEAQ (reference sequence). The CDR3 runs 14 residues. CDR3 bases: TGTTCCAGCAGCTTGGTCCGGGAAAATACTGAAGCTTTCTTT. Its protein product is CSSSLVRENTEAFF.

The chain recombines TRBV30 with TRBJ1-6, with a possible D match to TRBD1 (5 bases). The V end lost 1 base, the J end lost 5 bases, and 9 bases lay between the germline ends. CDR3 size: 14 residues. Germline CDR1 GTSNPN, CDR2 SVGIG (reference sequence). The CDR3 DNA is TGTGCCTGGAGTGGACAGTCCCATAATTCACCCCTCCACTTT. Translation: CAWSGQSHNSPLHF.

On this clone itself: In the same sample, other DNA sequences code for this CDR3. The rearrangement uses TRBV9 and TRBJ2-2; maybe TRBD1 (6 bases). The CDR3 extends over 13 amino acids. The V and J ends lost 2 bases and 4 bases respectively, with 6 bases between them. Germline V gives CDR1 SGDLS, CDR2 YYNGEE. In DNA form, the CDR3 reads TGTGCCAGCAGCGTCAGGGGCACCGGGGAGCTGTTTTTT. Translated: CASSVRGTGELFF.

The sample holds a few counts of this clone. The chain has TRBV27 and TRBJ2-7; TRBD2 might be the D (6 bases). Trimming stripped 5 bases from V and 6 bases from J, with 17 bases between. The CDR3 runs to 14 residues. The V gene's germline CDR1 is MNHEY and CDR2 SMNVEV (reference sequence). The chain's CDR3 is CASSPTSVGGEQYF. The CDR3 nucleotides are TGTGCCAGCAGTCCTACCAGTGTGGGGGGCGAGCAGTACTTC.

The chain has TRBV10-3 and TRBJ2-5; weak D call: TRBD2 (5 bases). The DNA end favors TRBJ2-7, so the J call may be wrong. Per germline, CDR1 ENHRY and CDR2 SYGVKD. The CDR3 loop spans 13 amino acids. The CDR3 spells CAISKVGVYEQYF. The CDR3 nucleotides read TGTGCCATCTCAAAGGTGGGAGTTTACGAGCAGTACTTC.

The gene calls are TRBV5-4 and TRBJ2-7; 10 positions match TRBD2. V lost 4 bases and J lost 4; bases outside the gene matches: 17. The length of the CDR3 is 18 residues. Germline-derived CDR1 and CDR2 are SGHNT and YYREEE (reference sequence). Here the CDR3 DNA reads TGTGCCAGCAGCAGTAGCGTCCCTAAAGCGGGGGGGAAGTACGAGCAGTACTTC. Translated, it gives CASSSSVPKAGGKYEQYF.

This clone was detected only once. V and J are TRBV9 and TRBJ2-1; 9 nucleotides line up with TRBD1. J was trimmed by 4 bases and V by 3 bases; bases with no gene match: 5. Looked up from germline, CDR1 is SGDLS and CDR2 is YYNGEE. The CDR3 consists of 15 residues. The CDR3 nucleotides read TGTGCCAGCAGCGGGGGACAGGGACTTTACAATGAGCAGTTCTTC. It codes for CASSGGQGLYNEQFF.

This clone has just a few counts. The CDR3 region is CASSFGRGAGGTDTQYF. The CDR3 DNA reads TGTGCCAGCAGCTTCGGCCGGGGAGCGGGGGGCACAGATACGCAGTATTTT. The rearrangement joins TRBV7-6 to TRBJ2-3; 8 nucleotides agree with TRBD2. Germline V lookup: CDR1 SGHVS, CDR2 FNYEAQ. Trimming at V came to 3 bases and at J to 1 base, leaving 9 bases not matched to a gene. The CDR3 extends over 17 amino acids. Supplemented by reference TRBV7-6 and TRBJ2-3, the full variable domain reads GAGVSQSPRYKVTKRGQDVALRCDPISGHVSLYWYRQALGQGPEFLTYFNYEAQQDKSGLPNDRFSAERPEGSISTLTIQRTEQRDSAMYRCASSFGRGAGGTDTQYFGPGTRLTVL.

The chain is built from TRBV7-2 and TRBJ1-6; no reliable D call. The CDR3 totals 15 residues. V was pared by 4 bases and J by 5 bases, with 12 bases between. Germline lookup yields CDR1 SGHTA and CDR2 FQGNSA. CDR3 in amino acids: CASSSPYGDNSPLHF. The CDR3 DNA reads as TGTGCCAGCAGCTCCCCTTACGGTGATAATTCACCCCTCCACTTT.

The table lists this clone with a few counts. A far bigger clonotype differs at one base, so this is likely a read error. Other DNA sequences within the sample encode an identical CDR3. V gene TRBV5-4 combines with J gene TRBJ2-3; 12 positions match TRBD2. This CDR3 contains 18 residues. Germline trimming cut 4 bases from V and 7 bases from J; bases unmatched to any gene: 16. Germline-derived CDR1 and CDR2 are SGHNT and YYREEE (reference sequence). This CDR3 reads CASSQASGGASKGNTQYF. DNA for the CDR3: TGTGCCAGCAGCCAAGCTAGCGGGGGGGCCAGTAAGGGGAATACGCAGTATTTT.

The sample holds one count of this clone. This chain connects TRBV18 to TRBJ2-5; D call uncertain. V lost 3 bases and J lost 5, with 13 bases in between. CDR1 is KGHSH and CDR2 is LQKENI in the germline V gene. This CDR3 comprises 14 residues. The CDR3 nucleotides read TGTGCCAGCTCACCTCTTACTGGTACGGAGACCCAGTACTTC. Its translation is CASSPLTGTETQYF.

This chain links TRBV6-1 with TRBJ1-3; no firm D call. This CDR3 comprises 14 residues. CDR1 MNHNS and CDR2 SASEGT come from the germline V gene. V lost 6 bases and J lost 2, with 11 bases in between. The CDR3 DNA is TGTGCCAGCAGACTTGACATGACTGGAAACACCATATATTTT. Amino acid sequence: CASRLDMTGNTIYF.

This clone occurred a few times. The chain combines TRBV4-3 with TRBJ2-1; TRBD1 matches 8 bases. Germline lookup yields CDR1 LGHNA and CDR2 YSLEER. The junction had 5 bases not matched to a gene; V was cut back by 3 bases and J by 1 base. CDR3 length equals 16 residues. CDR3 region: CASSHTGTGSYNEQFF. Here the CDR3 DNA reads TGCGCCAGCAGCCACACAGGGACAGGTTCCTACAATGAGCAGTTCTTC.

The V call is TRBV5-1, the J call TRBJ2-1, with D perhaps TRBD2 (5 bases). The CDR3 runs to 14 residues. The V end lost 0 bases, the J end lost 4 bases, and 8 bases lay between the germline ends. Germline V gene lookup returns CDR1 SGHRS and CDR2 YFSETQ. The CDR3 loop is CASSLAGEYNEQFF. The CDR3 DNA reads as TGCGCCAGCAGCTTGGCCGGGGAGTACAATGAGCAGTTCTTC.

V gene TRBV28 combines with J gene TRBJ2-1; 13 nucleotides match TRBD2. CDR1 is MDHEN and CDR2 is SYDVKM in the germline V gene. The V segment lost 8 bases and the J segment 4 bases; nucleotides outside the gene matches: 5. This CDR3 has 15 residues. CDR3 residues: CASGTSGRVYNEQFF. CDR3 DNA: TGTGCCAGCGGAACTAGCGGGAGGGTATACAATGAGCAGTTCTTC.

The chain uses TRBV19 and TRBJ2-6; D remains unclear. The V end lost 3 bases, the J end lost 4 bases, and 7 bases lay between the germline ends. Looked up from germline, CDR1 is LNHDA and CDR2 is SQIVND (reference sequence). This CDR3 is 14 amino acids long. CDR3 DNA sequence: TGTGCCAGTAGTATCTATTCCGGGGCCAACGTCCTGACTTTC. It is translated as CASSIYSGANVLTF.

The chain is built from TRBV7-9 and TRBJ1-5, with unresolved D. This CDR3 has 14 residues. Germline CDR1 SEHNR, CDR2 FQNEAQ (reference sequence). The V gene lost 5 bases and the J gene lost 4 bases, with 12 bases spanning the gap. DNA for the CDR3: TGTGCCAGCAGCCTACCCGGTTGGAATCAGCCCCAGCATTTT. It encodes CASSLPGWNQPQHF.

The chain employs TRBV14 and TRBJ2-6, with D maybe TRBD1 (5 bases). Germline lookup yields CDR1 SGHDN and CDR2 FVKESK. The V and J ends lost 0 bases and 1 base respectively, with 16 bases between them. CDR3 length equals 19 residues. The CDR3: CASSQEVGREGSGANVLTF. CDR3 nucleotide sequence: TGTGCCAGCAGCCAAGAGGTCGGCAGGGAAGGATCTGGGGCCAACGTCCTGACTTTC.

This clone was seen just once. The chain carries TRBV5-1 and TRBJ2-3; D might be TRBD1 (7 bases). The CDR3 has 14 amino acids. V gave up 4 bases and J gave up 6 bases, with 15 bases separating them. The germline V gene encodes CDR1 SGHRS and CDR2 YFSETQ. The CDR3 here is CASSPEGARDTQYF. CDR3 DNA sequence: TGCGCCAGCAGCCCGGAGGGGGCGAGGGATACGCAGTATTTT.

This clone was recorded a few times. The chain is built from TRBV4-1 and TRBJ1-2; 8 bases agree with TRBD1. Losses at the gene ends were 6 bases for V and 4 bases for J; bases not matched to a gene: 10. CDR1 and CDR2 from the germline V gene are MGHRA and YSYEKL. This CDR3 contains 15 residues. The CDR3 DNA is TGCGCCAGCAGTACCCGGACAGGGTCGGCCTATGGCTACACCTTC. This translates into CASSTRTGSAYGYTF.

This chain connects TRBV7-9 to TRBJ1-3, with TRBD1 as a possible D gene (6 bases). The ends were cut back, 4 bases at V and 2 bases at J, with 15 bases in the middle. The germline gives CDR1 SEHNR, CDR2 FQNEAQ (reference sequence). This CDR3 comprises 16 residues. CDR3 loop: CASSSTGSLPGNTIYF. The CDR3 DNA is TGTGCCAGCAGCTCGACAGGTTCCCTCCCTGGAAACACCATATATTTT.